The following is a TCR beta chain sequence with its context. This clone was observed once. Its cognate antigen has yet to be identified. The sample holds no much larger clone one base away, and base qualities are not on file. One collaborating source in Seattle enrolled patients while the patients were actively infected and followed the patients over time throughout the course of disease. Whole blood was collected in K2EDTA tubes by collaborating institutions according to the institutions' own protocols. For TCRbeta analysis, collaborators shipped samples as frozen whole blood, isolated PBMCs, or DNA extracted from either of those sample types. The data were obtained in a study of blood T cell repertoires in COVID-19 (dated by TCRdb to about 2020). Background for the entire study: Collaborator samples came from the United States, Italy and Spain and covered acute and convalescent phases of COVID-19. The prospective study material was composed of cDNA or gDNA derived from T cells, B-cell-depleted T cells, or PBMCs. Samples came from the ongoing ImmuneRACE study (first 160 participants) plus 1,254 subjects from 6 global collaborators. The repertoires were released in a freely available public database intended as a resource for research on the immune response to SARS-CoV-2. The sample metadata nearly always contained a de-identified subject ID, COVID-19 status, age in years and sex. HLA class I and class II types, where available, came from metadata supplied by the sample provider rather than from assay-based typing. The dataset comprised deeply sampled blood TCRbeta repertoires from subjects exposed to, actively infected with, or recovered from COVID-19.

TCRbeta CDR3 regions were amplified from genomic DNA by means of the immunoSEQ Assay, a bias-controlled multiplex PCR. For the original study's pipeline: Within the assay, amplification of reference gene primers was used to estimate how many nucleated cells each sample contained. To quantify the absolute abundance of each unique TCRbeta CDR3 rearrangement, sequence reads were collapsed and filtered. For each sample, productive Simpson clonality was calculated as the square root of Simpson's diversity index over productive rearrangements. TCRdb carries this immuneACCESS record with in-frame sequences only. Its versions omit some clonotypes, under half of them owing to an unresolved V gene in the studies checked, with the rest unexplained. D and trimming come from the DNA, and the V and J calls and clone size come from that table. Within this sample are 300,000 to 350,000 clones, with about 92% of them counted one time only. The ten largest clones take up less than 5% of the sample.

Results the study describes overall, beyond this receptor: Clinical and demographic metadata were provided uncurated, with the amount varying by source and participant.

Ends trimmed: V by 0 bases, J by 9 bases; bases unmatched to a gene: 13. Counted from cysteine to phenylalanine, this CDR3 has 18 amino acids. The sequence is cut down to CDR3 DNA, 54 bases in frame from base 1. From the germline V gene, CDR1 is SGDLS and CDR2 is YYNGEE. The rearrangement joined TRBV9 to TRBJ2-1, with 12 central nucleotides matching TRBD2. Sequenced input: peripheral blood. The clonotype originates from a woman aged 60-70 years with COVID-19, enrolled during active disease. The CDR3 region reads CASSVASGGANGGSEQFF. The nucleotide sequence is TGTGCCAGCAGCGTAGCTAGCGGGGGGGCCAATGGAGGGAGTGAGCAGTTCTTC. When the CDR3 is completed using the reference TRBV9 and TRBJ2-1 genes on either side, the full variable domain is DSGVTQTPKHLITATGQRVTLRCSPRSGDLSVYWYQQSLDQGLQFLIQYYNGEERAKGNILERFSAQQFPDLHSELNLSSLELGDSALYFCASSVASGGANGGSEQFFGPGTRLTVL.